This TCR beta chain was observed in a study of cytomegalovirus exposure and HLA in healthy donors. Broader study findings: TCR beta V- and J-gene trimming, according to a later analysis, was linked to a missense DCLRE1C variant. Presence/absence analyses treated sequencing depth as roughly uniform across donors.

The CDR3 is 14 amino acids. CDR1 and CDR2 (germline): SGHDT, YYEEEE. V shed 4 bases and J shed 1 base, with 11 bases lying between them. PCR amplification relied on 60 Vbeta primers (plus 13 Jbeta primers). Sequenced by immunoSEQ multiplex PCR; TCRdb stores in-frame clones only, minus some. The sample lists 110,000 to 150,000 clones; just over 70% were seen once. This clone was seen a handful of times. Its antigen is as yet unknown. Source material: PBMCs. V and J are TRBV5-6 and TRBJ2-5; perhaps TRBD1 as D (6 bases). The source of this sequence is a young woman in good health and CMV-seronegative. CDR3 in DNA: TGTGCCAGCAGCCCCGGGACAACCCAAGAGACCCAGTACTTC. Its translation: CASSPGTTQETQYF.